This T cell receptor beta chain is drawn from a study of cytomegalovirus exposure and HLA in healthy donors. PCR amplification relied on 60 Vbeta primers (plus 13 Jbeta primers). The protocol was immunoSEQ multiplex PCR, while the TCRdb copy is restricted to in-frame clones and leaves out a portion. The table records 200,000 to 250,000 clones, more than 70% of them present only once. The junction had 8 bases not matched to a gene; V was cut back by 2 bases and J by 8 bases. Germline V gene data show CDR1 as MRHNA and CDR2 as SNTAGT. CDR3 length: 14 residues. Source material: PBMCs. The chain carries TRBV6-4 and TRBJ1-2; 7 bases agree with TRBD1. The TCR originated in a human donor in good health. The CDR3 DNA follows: TGTGCCAGCAGTGACCACCCGACAGGGATCGGCTACACCTTC. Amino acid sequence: CASSDHPTGIGYTF.